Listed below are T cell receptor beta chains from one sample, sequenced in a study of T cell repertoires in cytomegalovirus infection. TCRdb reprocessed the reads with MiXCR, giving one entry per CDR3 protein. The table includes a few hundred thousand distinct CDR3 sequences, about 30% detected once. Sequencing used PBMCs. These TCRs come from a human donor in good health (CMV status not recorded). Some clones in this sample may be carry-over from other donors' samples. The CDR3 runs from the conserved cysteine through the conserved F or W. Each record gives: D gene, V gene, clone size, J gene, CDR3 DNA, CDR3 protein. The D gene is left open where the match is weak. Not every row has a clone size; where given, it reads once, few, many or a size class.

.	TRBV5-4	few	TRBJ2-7	TGTGCCAGCAGCCCAGACTGGGGGAGCTCCTACGAGCAGTACTTC	CASSPDWGSSYEQYF
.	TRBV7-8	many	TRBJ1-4	TGTGCCAGCAGCTATCGGGAGATAGGGGAAAAACTGTTTTTT	CASSYREIGEKLFF
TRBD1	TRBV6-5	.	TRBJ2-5	TGTGCCAGCAGTAACACAGGGGGCAGCGAGGAGACCCAGTACTTC	CASSNTGGSEETQYF
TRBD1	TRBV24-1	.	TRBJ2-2	TGTGCCACCAGTAACCACCGACGCGACAGGGGGCGAACCGGGGAGCTGTTTTTT	CATSNHRRDRGRTGELFF
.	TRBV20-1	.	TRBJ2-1	TGCAGTGCTATCTCCCGCGGACCTGAGCAGTTCTTC	CSAISRGPEQFF
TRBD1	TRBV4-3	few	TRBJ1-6	TGCGCCAGCAGCCAAGATCTCGGACAGGCCACCCGATCACCCCTCCACTTT	CASSQDLGQATRSPLHF
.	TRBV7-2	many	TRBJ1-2	TGTGCCAGCAGCTACAGGGCGGATGGCTACACCTTC	CASSYRADGYTF
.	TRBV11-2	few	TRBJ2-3	TGTGCCAGCAGCTGGGTGGGGGCGGGGGTCACAGATACGCAGTATTTT	CASSWVGAGVTDTQYF
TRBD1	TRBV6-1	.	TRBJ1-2	TGTGCCAGCAGTACAGGGGGAATAGCCTATGTCTACACCTTC	CASSTGGIAYVYTF
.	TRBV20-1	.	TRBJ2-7	TGCAGTGGGAACTCGGGAAACTCCTACGAGCAGTACTTC	CSGNSGNSYEQYF
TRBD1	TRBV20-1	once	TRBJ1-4	TGCAGTGCTAGAGATCTCAGGGGGCCTAATGAAAAACTGTTTTTT	CSARDLRGPNEKLFF
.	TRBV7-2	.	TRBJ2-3	TGTGCCAGCAGCTACACTTCCCAGTTGAATACGCAGTATTTT	CASSYTSQLNTQYF
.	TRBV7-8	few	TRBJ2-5	TGTGCCAGCAGCTCGAACTCACTAGTAAGGGAGACCCAGTACTTC	CASSSNSLVRETQYF
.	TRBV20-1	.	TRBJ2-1	TGCAGTGCTAGACGGCACGGGTACAATGAGCAGTTCTTC	CSARRHGYNEQFF
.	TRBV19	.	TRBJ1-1	TGTGCCAGCAAATGGGGCGGGGGCATGAACACTGAAGCTTTCTTT	CASKWGGGMNTEAFF
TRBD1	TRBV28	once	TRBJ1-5	TGTGCCAGCAGTCTGCTGGATCCGGGACAGGGTTATCAGCCCCAGCATTTT	CASSLLDPGQGYQPQHF
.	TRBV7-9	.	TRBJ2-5	TGTGCCAGCAGCACCCTACAGGGTAGGGGGGAGACCCAGTACTTC	CASSTLQGRGETQYF
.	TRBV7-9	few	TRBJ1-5	TGTGCCAGCAGCTTATGGAAGGCGGGGCAGAATCAGCCCCAGCATTTT	CASSLWKAGQNQPQHF
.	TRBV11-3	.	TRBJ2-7	TGTGCCAGCAGCTTAGATATGCATGAGCAGTACTTC	CASSLDMHEQYF
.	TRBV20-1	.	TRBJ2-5	TGCAGTGCTAGGGCAATCCAGGGGACCCAGTACTTC	CSARAIQGTQYF
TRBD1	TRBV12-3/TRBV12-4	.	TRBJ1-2	TGTGCCAGCAGTCACACAGGGGGCCGTAACTATGGCTACACCTTC	CASSHTGGRNYGYTF
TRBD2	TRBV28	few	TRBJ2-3	TGTGCCAGCAAGAACGTCGGGGGACTAGTGTCTGATACGCAGTATTTT	CASKNVGGLVSDTQYF
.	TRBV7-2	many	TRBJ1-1	TGTGCCAGCAGCTCTCTCGTGTCGAGTGAAGCTTTCTTT	CASSSLVSSEAFF
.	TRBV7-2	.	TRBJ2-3	TGTGCCAGCACCCTGGAACCGGGACTTCTTACAGATACGCAGTATTTT	CASTLEPGLLTDTQYF
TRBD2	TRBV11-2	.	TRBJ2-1	TGTGCCAGCAGCTTAGATAGCGGGAGTCTAAATGAGCAGTTCTTC	CASSLDSGSLNEQFF
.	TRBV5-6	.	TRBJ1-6	TGTGCCAGCAGAACGACAGCTGAAACCAATTCACCCCTCCACTTT	CASRTTAETNSPLHF
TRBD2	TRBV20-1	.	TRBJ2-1	TGCAGTGCTAATGGCGGGAGTTCCTACAATGAGCAGTTCTTC	CSANGGSSYNEQFF
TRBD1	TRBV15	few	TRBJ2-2	TGTGCCACCAGCAGAGGGACAGGGGGGGACACCGGGGAGCTGTTTTTT	CATSRGTGGDTGELFF
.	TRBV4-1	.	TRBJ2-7	TGCGCCAGCAGCCAAGATACAGACTCAACTCCCTACGAGCAGTACTTC	CASSQDTDSTPYEQYF